This T cell receptor beta chain was captured in a study of shared T cell receptors in the human thymus. The CDR3 contains 17 residues. With 5 bases clipped from V and 6 bases from J, the junction kept 14 bases outside the gene matches. Germline V gene sequence: CDR1 SEHNR, CDR2 FQNEAQ (reference sequence). Assay used: immunoSEQ multiplex PCR; TCRdb lists only in-frame clones, some missing. The sample yields approximately 490,000 clones, around 78% seen once. These same data were also listed under a study on human thymus T cells. That study adds: The thymus was resected at corrective cardiac surgery. Among thymic and blood repertoires, usage of V and J genes appeared biased. There were highly overlapping thymic repertoires among unrelated individuals, as related research reported.

The sequenced sample consisted of thymocytes. The gene calls are TRBV7-9 and TRBJ2-1; TRBD1 matches 9 bases. This TCR was recovered from a boy younger than two with a congenital heart defect. CDR3 amino acids: CASSLGGMDRGLNEQFF. Written as DNA, the CDR3 is TGTGCCAGCAGCCTAGGGGGGATGGACAGGGGACTCAATGAGCAGTTCTTC.